Presented here are 6 T cell receptor beta chains from one specimen sequenced in a study of T cells in Graves' hyperthyroidism and ophthalmopathy. RNA transcripts provided the source from which TCR beta CDR3 regions were amplified. In the first-round RT-PCR of the TCR CDR3, the HTBI primer set was used. TCRdb redid the calling of the multiplex PCR reads with MiXCR, one entry per CDR3 protein. The table lists 450,000 to 650,000 distinct CDR3 sequences, 14% of them singletons. The sequenced sample consisted of blood. Receptor source: a woman in her late teens or twenties with Graves' ophthalmopathy.

This chain uses TRBV4-1 with TRBJ1-4; D is perhaps TRBD1 (6 bases). This CDR3 is 15 amino acids long. With 4 bases removed from V and 2 bases from J, the gap between germline ends came to 11 bases. In germline, CDR1 is MGHRA, CDR2 YSYEKL. The CDR3 DNA follows: TGCGCCAGCAGCCCCTGGACAGATACTAATGAAAAACTGTTTTTT. Amino acids: CASSPWTDTNEKLFF.

This clonotype appeared many times. V gene TRBV29-1 combines with J gene TRBJ2-2, with D uncertain. The V gene's germline CDR1 is SQVTM and CDR2 ANQGSEA. This CDR3 has 13 residues. Trimming pared 6 bases from V and 0 bases from J, leaving 8 bases between. This CDR3 reads CSVGDANTGELFF. The CDR3 nucleotides are TGCAGCGTCGGAGATGCGAACACCGGGGAGCTGTTTTTT.

V and J are TRBV28 and TRBJ2-4, with D perhaps given as TRBD1 or TRBD2 (5 bases each). The CDR3 consists of 15 residues. Germline assignment: CDR1 MDHEN and CDR2 SYDVKM. V was cut by 5 bases and J by 0 bases, with 11 bases left in between. The CDR3 region is CASSPGSLAKNIQYF. In DNA form, the CDR3 reads TGTGCCAGCAGTCCAGGGAGCCTAGCCAAAAACATTCAGTACTTC.

The CDR3 protein is CASSLAYNSQKTYEQYF. In nucleotides, the CDR3 is TGTGCCAGCAGCTTAGCGTACAATAGCCAGAAAACCTACGAGCAGTACTTC. The chain is built from TRBV7-9 and TRBJ2-7, with D uncertain. The CDR3 is 17 amino acids. V was pared by 0 bases and J by 2 bases, with 17 bases between. In germline, CDR1 is SEHNR, CDR2 FQNEAQ (reference sequence).

This clonotype showed up many times. The V and J genes are TRBV12-3 or TRBV12-4 and TRBJ2-7, with TRBD1 matching 9 bases. V gave up 3 bases and J gave up 2 bases; unmatched junction bases: 5. The CDR3 extends over 15 amino acids. CDR3 protein: CASSLSQGATYEQYF. CDR3 DNA sequence: TGTGCCAGCAGTTTGTCACAGGGGGCTACCTACGAGCAGTACTTC.

In its sample, this clonotype was seen many times. The genes are TRBV12-3 or TRBV12-4 and TRBJ2-1; tentative D call: TRBD2 (7 bases). V lost 8 bases to trimming and J lost 8 bases, with 19 bases between them. This CDR3 comprises 14 residues. In nucleotides, the CDR3 is TGTGCCAGCTTAGAAGGGGGGGGGTTGGATGAGCAGTTCTTC. Its protein product is CASLEGGGLDEQFF.